This is a list of T cell receptor beta chains from one sample in a study of shared clonotypes between healthy human individuals. The table came from immunoSEQ multiplex PCR; TCRdb's copy has only in-frame clones and leaves some out. The sample yields around 990,000 clones, 60% to 85% seen once. What was sequenced was memory CD4+ T cells from PBMCs. These receptor sequences come from a man aged 18 to 29 in good health. Some clones in this sample may be carry-over from other donors' samples. CDR3s include the opening cysteine and the closing phenylalanine or tryptophan. A D gene is named only where the DNA matches it firmly. Size tells how often a clone was seen (once, few, many) or the class of an expanded clone, and some rows leave it out.

clone_size d_call j_call v_call cdr3_aa cdr3_nt
. . TRBJ2-6 TRBV6-1 CASSEAAGSGANVLTF TGTGCCAGCAGTGAAGCGGCAGGGTCTGGGGCCAACGTCCTGACTTTC
. . TRBJ2-2 TRBV5-1 CASSLDPSGELFF TGCGCCAGCAGCTTGGACCCGTCCGGGGAGCTGTTTTTT
few . TRBJ2-7 TRBV13 CASSLGQGFDEQYF TGTGCCAGCAGCTTAGGACAGGGATTCGACGAGCAGTACTTC
. . TRBJ1-4 TRBV10-3 CAISSAEGQREKLFF TGTGCCATCAGTTCCGCGGAGGGTCAGAGGGAAAAACTGTTTTTT
. . TRBJ1-4 TRBV7-9 CASSGSPFEKLFF TGTGCCAGCAGCGGCAGCCCCTTTGAAAAACTGTTTTTT
. TRBD2 TRBJ2-1 TRBV7-2 CASSRGLAGVVYNEQFF TGTGCCAGCAGCCGCGGACTAGCGGGAGTAGTGTACAATGAGCAGTTCTTC
. . TRBJ1-3 TRBV28 CASSWGLINSGNTIYF TGTGCCAGCAGTTGGGGGCTTATCAACTCTGGAAACACCATATATTTT
. TRBD2 TRBJ2-3 TRBV10-2 CASKDFRTSPADTQYF TGCGCCAGCAAAGATTTTAGGACTAGCCCAGCAGATACGCAGTATTTT
. . TRBJ2-3 TRBV27 CASSLRWELSTDTQYF TGTGCCAGCAGTTTACGGTGGGAACTTAGCACAGATACGCAGTATTTT
few . TRBJ2-1 TRBV6-1 CATVRDTEYNEQFF TGTGCCACAGTGAGGGACACAGAGTACAATGAGCAGTTCTTC
. . TRBJ2-3 TRBV15 CATGSWQGTDTQYF TGTGCCACCGGAAGTTGGCAGGGGACAGATACGCAGTATTTT
. TRBD2 TRBJ2-7 TRBV5-1 CASSGGTSGSYEQYF TGCGCCAGCAGCGGCGGGACTAGCGGGAGTTACGAGCAGTACTTC
. TRBD1 TRBJ1-2 TRBV2 CASQTGLHGYTF TGTGCCAGCCAGACAGGGCTCCATGGCTACACCTTC
. TRBD2 TRBJ2-3 TRBV10-1 CASGRDTDTQYF TGCGCCAGCGGGAGGGACACAGATACGCAGTATTTT
. . TRBJ2-2 TRBV19 CASSMRSGYFGELFF TGTGCCAGTAGTATGCGCAGCGGGTATTTCGGGGAGCTGTTTTTT
. . TRBJ2-1 TRBV2 CASSEGVAGEQFF TGTGCCAGCAGTGAGGGCGTCGCCGGGGAGCAGTTCTTC
. . TRBJ2-1 TRBV29-1 CSVETESSYNEQFF TGCAGCGTTGAAACAGAGAGCTCCTACAATGAGCAGTTCTTC
. TRBD1 TRBJ1-2 TRBV18 CASSPLGRGLVNYGYTF TGTGCCAGCTCACCACTCGGCAGGGGGCTCGTTAACTATGGCTACACCTTC